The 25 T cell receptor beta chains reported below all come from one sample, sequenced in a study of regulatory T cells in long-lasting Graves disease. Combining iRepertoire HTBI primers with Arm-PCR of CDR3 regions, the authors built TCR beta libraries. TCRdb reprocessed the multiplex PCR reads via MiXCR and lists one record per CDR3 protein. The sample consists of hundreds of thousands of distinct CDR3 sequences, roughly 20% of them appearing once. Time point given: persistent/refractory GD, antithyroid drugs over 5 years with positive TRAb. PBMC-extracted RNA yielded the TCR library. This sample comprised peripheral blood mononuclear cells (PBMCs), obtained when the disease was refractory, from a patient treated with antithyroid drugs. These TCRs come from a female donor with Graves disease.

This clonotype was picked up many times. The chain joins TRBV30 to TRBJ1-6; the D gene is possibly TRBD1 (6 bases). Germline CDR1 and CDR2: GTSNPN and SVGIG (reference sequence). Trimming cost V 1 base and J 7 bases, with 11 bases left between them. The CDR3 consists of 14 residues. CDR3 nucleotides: TGTGCCTGGAGTGGCGGACAGCGGAATTCACCCCTCCACTTT. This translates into CAWSGGQRNSPLHF.

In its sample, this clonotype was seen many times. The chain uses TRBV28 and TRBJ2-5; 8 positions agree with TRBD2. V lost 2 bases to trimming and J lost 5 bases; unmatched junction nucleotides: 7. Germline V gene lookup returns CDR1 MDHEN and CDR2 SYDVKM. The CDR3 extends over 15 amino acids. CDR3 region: CASSLSGSFLETQYF. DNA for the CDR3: TGTGCCAGCAGTTTAAGCGGGAGCTTTCTCGAGACCCAGTACTTC.

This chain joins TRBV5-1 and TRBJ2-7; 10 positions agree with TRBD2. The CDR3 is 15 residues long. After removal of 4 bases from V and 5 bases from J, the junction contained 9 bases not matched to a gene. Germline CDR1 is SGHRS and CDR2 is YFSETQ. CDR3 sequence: CASSPNAAGGHEQYF. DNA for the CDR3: TGCGCCAGCAGCCCAAACGCAGCGGGAGGGCACGAGCAGTACTTC.

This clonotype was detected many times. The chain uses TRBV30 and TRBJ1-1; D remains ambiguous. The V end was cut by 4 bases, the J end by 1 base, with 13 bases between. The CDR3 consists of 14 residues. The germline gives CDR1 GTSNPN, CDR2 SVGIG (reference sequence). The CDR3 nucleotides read TGTGCCTGGAAACCCCCGGGGTGGAACACTGAAGCTTTCTTT. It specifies CAWKPPGWNTEAFF. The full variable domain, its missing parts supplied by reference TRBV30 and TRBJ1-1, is SQTIHQWPATLVQPVGSPLSLECTVEGTSNPNLYWYRQAAGRGLQLLFYSVGIGQISSEVPQNLSASRPQDRQFILSSKKLLLSDSGFYLCAWKPPGWNTEAFFGQGTRLTVV.

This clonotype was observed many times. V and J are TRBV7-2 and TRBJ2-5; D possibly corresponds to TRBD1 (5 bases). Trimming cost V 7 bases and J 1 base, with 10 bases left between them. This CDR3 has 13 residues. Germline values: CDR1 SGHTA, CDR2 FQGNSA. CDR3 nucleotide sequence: TGTGCCAGCAATCGAAGGGGCCAAGAGACCCAGTACTTC. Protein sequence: CASNRRGQETQYF.

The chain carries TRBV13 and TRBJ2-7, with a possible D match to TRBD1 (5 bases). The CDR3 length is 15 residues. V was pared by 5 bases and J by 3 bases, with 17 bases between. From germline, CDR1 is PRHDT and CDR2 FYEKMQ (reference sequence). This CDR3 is CASSPSRQGYYEQYF. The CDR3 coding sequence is TGTGCCAGCAGCCCATCCCGGCAGGGATACTACGAGCAGTACTTC.

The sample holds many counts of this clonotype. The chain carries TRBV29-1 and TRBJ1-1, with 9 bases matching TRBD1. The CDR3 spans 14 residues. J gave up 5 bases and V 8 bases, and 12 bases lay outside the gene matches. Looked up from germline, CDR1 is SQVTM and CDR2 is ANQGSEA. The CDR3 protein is CSPMRVTGGTEAFF. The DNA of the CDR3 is TGCAGCCCAATGAGGGTGACAGGGGGGACTGAAGCTTTCTTT.

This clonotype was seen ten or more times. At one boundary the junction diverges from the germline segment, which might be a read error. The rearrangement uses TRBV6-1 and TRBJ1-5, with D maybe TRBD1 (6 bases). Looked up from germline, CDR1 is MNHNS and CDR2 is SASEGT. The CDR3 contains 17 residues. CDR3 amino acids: CASSELQGWDGNRPQHF. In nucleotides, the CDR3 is TGTGCCAGCAGTGAATTACAGGGCTGGGATGGAAATCGGCCCCAGCATTTT.

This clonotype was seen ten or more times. Written as DNA, the CDR3 is TGTGCCAGCAGCCGCTACCCGGGAAGAGGGGGCCGGGAGACCCAGTACTTC. Encoded protein: CASSRYPGRGGRETQYF. This sequence joins TRBV14 and TRBJ2-5; 7 bases are shared with TRBD1. The junction had 16 bases not matched to a gene; V was cut back by 4 bases and J by 5 bases. The CDR3 runs to 17 residues. Germline V gene lookup returns CDR1 SGHDN and CDR2 FVKESK.

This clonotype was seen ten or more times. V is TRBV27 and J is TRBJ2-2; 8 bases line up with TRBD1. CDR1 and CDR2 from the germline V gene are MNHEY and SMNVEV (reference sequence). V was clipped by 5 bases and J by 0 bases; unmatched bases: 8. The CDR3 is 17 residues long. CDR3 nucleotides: TGTGCCAGCAGTGCATGGGACAGGCTAGCGAACACCGGGGAGCTGTTTTTT. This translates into CASSAWDRLANTGELFF.

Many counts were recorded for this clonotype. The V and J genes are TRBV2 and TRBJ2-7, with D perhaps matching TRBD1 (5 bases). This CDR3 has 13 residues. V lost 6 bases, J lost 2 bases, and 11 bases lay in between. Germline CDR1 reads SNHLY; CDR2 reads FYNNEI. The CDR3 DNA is TGTGCCAGCAGGCGGACACTTACCTACGAGCAGTACTTC. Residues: CASRRTLTYEQYF.

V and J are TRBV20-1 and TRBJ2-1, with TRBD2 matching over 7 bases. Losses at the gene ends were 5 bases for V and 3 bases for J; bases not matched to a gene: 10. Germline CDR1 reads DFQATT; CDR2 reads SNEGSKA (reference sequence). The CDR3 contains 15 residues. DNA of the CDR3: TGCAGTGCTTCGGGTCTAGCGGACCTCTACAATGAGCAGTTCTTC. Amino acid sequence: CSASGLADLYNEQFF.

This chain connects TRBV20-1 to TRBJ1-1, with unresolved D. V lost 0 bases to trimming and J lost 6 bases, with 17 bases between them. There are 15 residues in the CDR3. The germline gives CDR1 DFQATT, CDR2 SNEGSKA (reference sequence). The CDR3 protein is CSARDARRTVPEAFF. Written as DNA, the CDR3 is TGCAGTGCTAGAGATGCCCGCCGTACGGTCCCTGAAGCTTTCTTT.

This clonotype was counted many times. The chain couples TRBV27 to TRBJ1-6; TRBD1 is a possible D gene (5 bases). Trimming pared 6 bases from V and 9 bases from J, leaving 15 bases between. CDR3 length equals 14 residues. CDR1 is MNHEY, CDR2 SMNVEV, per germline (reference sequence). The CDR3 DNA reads TGTGCCAGCAGCCCCGGGACCTGGGGTTCACCCCTCCACTTT. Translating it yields CASSPGTWGSPLHF.

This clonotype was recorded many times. The CDR3 DNA sequence: TGTGCCAGCAGCGTAGCTTTGGGCGCTGAAGCTTTCTTT. Protein product: CASSVALGAEAFF. V is TRBV9 and J is TRBJ1-1; D uncertain. The V gene lost 0 bases and the J gene lost 6 bases, with 9 bases spanning the gap. Germline CDR1 is SGDLS and CDR2 is YYNGEE. The CDR3 consists of 13 residues. The variable domain in full, with the rest retrieved from reference TRBV9 and TRBJ1-1, is DSGVTQTPKHLITATGQRVTLRCSPRSGDLSVYWYQQSLDQGLQFLIQYYNGEERAKGNILERFSAQQFPDLHSELNLSSLELGDSALYFCASSVALGAEAFFGQGTRLTVV.

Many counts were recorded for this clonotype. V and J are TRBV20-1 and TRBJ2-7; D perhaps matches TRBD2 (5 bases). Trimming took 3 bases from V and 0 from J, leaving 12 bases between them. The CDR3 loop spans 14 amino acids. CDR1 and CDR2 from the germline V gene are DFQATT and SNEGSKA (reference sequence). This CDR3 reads CSASLSSASYEQYF. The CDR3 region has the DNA TGCAGTGCTAGTCTGAGTAGCGCCTCCTACGAGCAGTACTTC.

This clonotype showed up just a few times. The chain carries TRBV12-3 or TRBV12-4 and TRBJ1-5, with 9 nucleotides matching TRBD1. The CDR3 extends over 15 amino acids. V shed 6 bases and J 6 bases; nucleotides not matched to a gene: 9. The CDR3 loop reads CASSLLQGARQPQHF. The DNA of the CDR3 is TGTGCCAGCAGCCTGCTACAGGGGGCGCGTCAGCCCCAGCATTTT.

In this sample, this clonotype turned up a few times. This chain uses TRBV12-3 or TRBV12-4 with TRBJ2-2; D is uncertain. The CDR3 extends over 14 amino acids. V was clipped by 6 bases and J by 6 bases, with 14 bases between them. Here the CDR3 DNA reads TGTGCCAGCAGACCCCAGGATAACGCCGGGGAGCTGTTTTTT. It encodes CASRPQDNAGELFF.

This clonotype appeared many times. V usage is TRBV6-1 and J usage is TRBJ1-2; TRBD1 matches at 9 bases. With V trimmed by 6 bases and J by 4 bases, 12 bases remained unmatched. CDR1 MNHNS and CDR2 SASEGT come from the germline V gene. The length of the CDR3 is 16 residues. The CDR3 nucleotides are TGTGCCAGCAGGTCCGGGACAGGGAATACGTTCTATGGCTACACCTTC. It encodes CASRSGTGNTFYGYTF.

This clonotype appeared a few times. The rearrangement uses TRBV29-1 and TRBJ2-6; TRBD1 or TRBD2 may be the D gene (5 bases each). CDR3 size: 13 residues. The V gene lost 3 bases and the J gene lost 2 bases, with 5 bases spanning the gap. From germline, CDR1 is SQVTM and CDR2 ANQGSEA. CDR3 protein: CSVEGAGANVLTF. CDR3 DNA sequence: TGCAGCGTTGAGGGGGCTGGGGCCAACGTCCTGACTTTC.

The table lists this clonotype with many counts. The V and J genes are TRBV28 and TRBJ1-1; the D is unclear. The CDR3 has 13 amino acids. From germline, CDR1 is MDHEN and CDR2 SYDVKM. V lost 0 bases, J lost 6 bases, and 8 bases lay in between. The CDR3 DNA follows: TGTGCCAGCAGTTTATGGGGCCAGCCTGAAGCTTTCTTT. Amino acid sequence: CASSLWGQPEAFF.

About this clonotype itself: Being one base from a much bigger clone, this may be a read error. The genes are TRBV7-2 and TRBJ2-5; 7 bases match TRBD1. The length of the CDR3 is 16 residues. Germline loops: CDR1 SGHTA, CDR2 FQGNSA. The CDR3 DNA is TGTGCCAGCAGCGACCCGGTGAGGGGGCCCCAAGAGGCCCAGTACTTC. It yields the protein CASSDPVRGPQEAQYF.

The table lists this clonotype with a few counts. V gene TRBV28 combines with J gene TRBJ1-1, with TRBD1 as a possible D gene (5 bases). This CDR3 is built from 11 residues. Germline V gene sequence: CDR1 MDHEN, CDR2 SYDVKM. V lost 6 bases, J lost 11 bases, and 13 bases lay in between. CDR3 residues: CASSLERDAFF. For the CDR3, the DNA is TGTGCCAGCAGCCTCGAAAGGGACGCTTTCTTT.

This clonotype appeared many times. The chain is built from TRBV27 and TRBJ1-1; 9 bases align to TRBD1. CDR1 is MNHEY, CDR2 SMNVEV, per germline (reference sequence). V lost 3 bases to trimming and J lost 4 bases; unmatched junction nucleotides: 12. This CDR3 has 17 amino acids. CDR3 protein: CASSFVGDRAWGTEAFF. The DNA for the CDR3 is TGTGCCAGCAGTTTTGTTGGGGACAGGGCATGGGGCACTGAAGCTTTCTTT.

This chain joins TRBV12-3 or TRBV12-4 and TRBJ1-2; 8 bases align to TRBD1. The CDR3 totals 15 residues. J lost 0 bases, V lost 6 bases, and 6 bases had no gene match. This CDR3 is CASRSTGASNYGYTF. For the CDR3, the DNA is TGTGCCAGCAGATCGACAGGGGCTTCTAACTATGGCTACACCTTC.